This is a list of T cell receptor beta chains from one sample in a study of technical replicates of blood from a few donors. The data were produced by immunoSEQ multiplex PCR, yet TCRdb's version contains in-frame clones alone and is incomplete. The table includes some 74,000 clones, around 89% detected once. Sequencing was carried out using T cells isolated from PBMCs. Receptor source: a human donor in good health. Both conserved end residues are part of each CDR3. A D gene is named only where the DNA matches it firmly. The size field is filled for only some rows; it gives once, few, many or a size class.

V	D	size	J	DNA	CDR3
TRBV10-3	NA	NA	TRBJ1-2	TGTGCCATCAGTGAACGGGACACGGACTATGGCTACACCTTC	CAISERDTDYGYTF
TRBV10-3	TRBD2	NA	TRBJ2-3	TGTGCCATCAGTGAGTCCAGACTAGCGGGAGGGGTAGGCACAGATACGCAGTATTTT	CAISESRLAGGVGTDTQYF
TRBV18	TRBD2	once	TRBJ2-2	TGTGCCAGCTCACCACCGGGACTAGCGGCAAACACCGGGGAGCTGTTTTTT	CASSPPGLAANTGELFF
TRBV6-5	NA	NA	TRBJ1-4	TGTGCCAGCAGTTCGACAAATGAAAAACTGTTTTTT	CASSSTNEKLFF
TRBV6-5	TRBD1	NA	TRBJ1-6	TGTGCCAGCAGCAGACAGGGGAAGCGATCACCCCTCCACTTT	CASSRQGKRSPLHF
TRBV14	TRBD1	NA	TRBJ1-2	TGTGCCAGCAGCCAAGATCCCTGGACAGGGACTTCTAACTATGGCTACACCTTC	CASSQDPWTGTSNYGYTF
TRBV7-9	NA	NA	TRBJ2-5	TGTGCCAGCAGCCCCGCAGCGACAGGAGAGACCCAGTACTTC	CASSPAATGETQYF
TRBV9	NA	once	TRBJ2-2	TGTGCCAGCAGCGTAGACCTAGAGCGACCCGGGGAGCTGTTTTTT	CASSVDLERPGELFF
TRBV2	NA	NA	TRBJ2-6	TGTGCCAGCAGTGACTTCTCTGGGGCCAACGTCCTGACTTTC	CASSDFSGANVLTF
TRBV4-2	TRBD2	once	TRBJ2-1	TGTGCCAGCAGCCAAGCTGGGCTAGCGGGTAATGAGCAGTTCTTC	CASSQAGLAGNEQFF
TRBV27	TRBD1	NA	TRBJ1-2	TGTGCCAGCAGTTTAGGGGGACAGGAGGGCTATGGCTACACCTTC	CASSLGGQEGYGYTF
TRBV2	TRBD2	NA	TRBJ2-1	TGTGCCAGCAGTCCCTTATGGGGGGAGGGCTACAATGAGCAGTTCTTC	CASSPLWGEGYNEQFF
TRBV25-1	TRBD2	NA	TRBJ2-3	TGTGCCAGCAGTGAATTGGGGCTAGCGGACACAGATACGCAGTATTTT	CASSELGLADTDTQYF
TRBV4-1	NA	NA	TRBJ2-7	TGCGCCAGCAGCCAAGATTTCGGGAGCTCCTACGAGCAGTACTTC	CASSQDFGSSYEQYF
TRBV30	TRBD1	few	TRBJ1-6	TGTGCCATAGACAGGGGCATGGAGTCACCCCTCCACTTT	CAIDRGMESPLHF
TRBV11-3	TRBD2	NA	TRBJ2-7	TGTGCCAGCAGCTCCCGGACTAGCGGAAACTACGAGCAGTACTTC	CASSSRTSGNYEQYF
TRBV6-4	NA	NA	TRBJ1-2	TGTGCCAGCAGTGACTCACCAGGGCCATATGGCTACACCTTC	CASSDSPGPYGYTF
TRBV6-5	NA	NA	TRBJ2-7	TGTGCCAGCAGTTACTCTCGGGAGTACTTCTCCTACGAGCAGTACTTC	CASSYSREYFSYEQYF
TRBV27	NA	NA	TRBJ1-2	TGTGCCAGCAGTTTATCTTGGGGCACACACGTGGGCTACACCTTC	CASSLSWGTHVGYTF
TRBV5-4	NA	NA	TRBJ2-1	TGTGCCAGCAGCTTGTCCGACAGCCGCCCATTCTTC	CASSLSDSRPFF
TRBV25-1	NA	NA	TRBJ2-7	TGTGCCAGCAGCCAGGGCGCGGGGTCCTCCTACGAGCAGTACTTC	CASSQGAGSSYEQYF
TRBV9	TRBD1	NA	TRBJ2-7	TGTGCCAGCAGCGTAGGGGACAGGGCTCACGAGCAGTACTTC	CASSVGDRAHEQYF
TRBV20-1	TRBD2	NA	TRBJ2-1	TGCAGTGCTGGGAGGGCGGCTGAGCAGTTCTTC	CSAGRAAEQFF
TRBV6-6	NA	NA	TRBJ2-7	TGTGCCAGCAGTTACCCGGGACTGGGAGATTTCGAGCAGTACTTC	CASSYPGLGDFEQYF
TRBV5-8	NA	few	TRBJ2-1	TGTGCCAGCAGCCTGGGGGCCGAGCAGTTCTTC	CASSLGAEQFF
TRBV5-5	TRBD1	NA	TRBJ2-1	TGTGCCAGCAGTCGAACGACAGGGAAAAGGGATGAGCAGTTCTTC	CASSRTTGKRDEQFF
TRBV7-9	NA	NA	TRBJ1-5	TGTGCCAGCAGCCCAGGTAACTCGAATCAGCCCCAGCATTTT	CASSPGNSNQPQHF
TRBV5-1	TRBD1	once	TRBJ2-7	TGCGCCAGCAGTTATGGCAGGGGGATCGACGAGCAGTACTTC	CASSYGRGIDEQYF
TRBV25-1	TRBD2	once	TRBJ2-7	TGTGCCAGCGACGGGGGGACCTACGAGCAGTACTTC	CASDGGTYEQYF